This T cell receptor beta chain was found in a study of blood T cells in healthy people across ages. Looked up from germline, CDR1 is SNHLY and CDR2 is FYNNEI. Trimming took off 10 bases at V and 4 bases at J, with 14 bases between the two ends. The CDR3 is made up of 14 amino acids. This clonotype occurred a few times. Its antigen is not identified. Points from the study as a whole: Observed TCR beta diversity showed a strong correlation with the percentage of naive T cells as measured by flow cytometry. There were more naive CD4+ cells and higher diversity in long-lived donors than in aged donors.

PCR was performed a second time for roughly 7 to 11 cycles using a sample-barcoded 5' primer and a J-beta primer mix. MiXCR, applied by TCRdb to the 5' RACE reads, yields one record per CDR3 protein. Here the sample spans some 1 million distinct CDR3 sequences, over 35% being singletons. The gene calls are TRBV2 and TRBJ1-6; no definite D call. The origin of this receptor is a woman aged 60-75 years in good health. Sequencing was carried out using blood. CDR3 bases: TGTGCCACTCTAGAGGGAGGATATAATTCACCCCTCCACTTT. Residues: CATLEGGYNSPLHF.